This TCR beta chain was sequenced in a study of T cell responses to AZD1222 COVID-19 vaccine. On the study more broadly: Samples with a second dose at about 4 or about 12 weeks were pooled together.

Study-wide findings and caveats: White British donors predominated, females outnumbered males, and clonal diversity was possibly underestimated. The study identified only six AZD1222 recipients as seropositive at baseline. The repertoires were collected only after the peak T cell response.

V was trimmed by 2 bases and J by 2 bases, leaving 9 bases between them. This CDR3 spans 14 amino acids. Germline CDR1 is SGHNT and CDR2 is YYREEE (reference sequence). This clone was seen only a few times. The antigen remains undetermined. TCRdb's table, derived via immunoSEQ multiplex PCR, lists solely in-frame clones and lacks some. The sample includes 97,000 or so clones, roughly 83% seen only once; the top ten take over 15%. The sequenced sample was peripheral blood, obtained on day 0 of AZD1222 vaccination. The TCR comes from an adult in good health. The J gene is TRBJ2-3, the V gene TRBV5-4, with D maybe TRBD1 (6 bases). CDR3 sequence (DNA): TGTGCCAGCAGCTTCGGACAGCACACAGATACGCAGTATTTT. It specifies CASSFGQHTDTQYF.